The 4 T cell receptor beta chains below were found in one sample sequenced in a study of liver allograft versus peripheral blood T cells. Study summary: Comparing T cell receptor repertoires in transplanted livers with those in recipients' peripheral blood was part of the design.

TCRdb fed the reads into MiXCR, producing one record per CDR3 protein. Here the sample spans around 9,000 distinct CDR3 sequences, roughly 22% being singletons. These receptors were taken from a human patient who had a liver transplant. Some T cells may be provided by the graft donor.

There are a few counts of this clonotype. V and J are TRBV6-6 and TRBJ1-3; 8 bases are shared with TRBD1. The CDR3 length is 14 residues. After removal of 5 bases from V and 4 bases from J, the junction contained 4 bases not matched to a gene. The germline V gene encodes CDR1 MNHNY and CDR2 SVGAGI (reference sequence). The CDR3 DNA reads as TGTGCCAGCAGTCAACAGGGGGGCGGAAACACCATATATTTT. Translated: CASSQQGGGNTIYF.

This clonotype is medium-sized within its sample. The V and J genes are TRBV29-1 and TRBJ1-2, with 9 bases fitting TRBD1. After removal of 7 bases from V and 0 bases from J, the junction contained 0 bases not matched to a gene. Germline CDR1 and CDR2: SQVTM and ANQGSEA. The CDR3 loop spans 12 amino acids. CDR3 sequence reads: CSGQGANYGYTF. CDR3 bases: TGCAGCGGACAGGGGGCTAACTATGGCTACACCTTC. The full variable domain, rest sourced from reference TRBV29-1 and TRBJ1-2, is SAVISQKPSRDICQRGTSLTIQCQVDSQVTMMFWYRQQPGQSLTLIATANQGSEATYESGFVIDKFPISRPNLTFSTLTVSNMSPEDSSIYLCSGQGANYGYTFGSGTRLTVV.

This clonotype was picked up a small number of times. The chain recombines TRBV18 with TRBJ1-4; D might be TRBD1 (5 bases). Trimming left V 5 bases short and J 6 bases short, with 16 bases between. Germline V gene data show CDR1 as KGHSH and CDR2 as LQKENI. The CDR3 has 15 residues. The CDR3 protein is CASSYSGATDEKLFF. CDR3 sequence (DNA): TGTGCCAGCTCATATTCCGGGGCAACGGATGAAAAACTGTTTTTT. The full variable domain, completed using reference TRBV18 and TRBJ1-4, is NAGVMQNPRHLVRRRGQEARLRCSPMKGHSHVYWYRQLPEEGLKFMVYLQKENIIDESGMPKERFSAEFPKEGPSILRIQQVVRGDSAAYFCASSYSGATDEKLFFGSGTQLSVL.

V gene TRBV12-3 or TRBV12-4 combines with J gene TRBJ1-2; tentatively, D is TRBD1 (5 bases). The CDR3 covers 14 residues. V dropped 7 bases and J dropped 2 bases, with 14 bases sitting between them. The CDR3 nucleotides read TGTGCCAGCACCCCGAGAGGGGACAACTATGGCTACACCTTC. Amino acids: CASTPRGDNYGYTF.